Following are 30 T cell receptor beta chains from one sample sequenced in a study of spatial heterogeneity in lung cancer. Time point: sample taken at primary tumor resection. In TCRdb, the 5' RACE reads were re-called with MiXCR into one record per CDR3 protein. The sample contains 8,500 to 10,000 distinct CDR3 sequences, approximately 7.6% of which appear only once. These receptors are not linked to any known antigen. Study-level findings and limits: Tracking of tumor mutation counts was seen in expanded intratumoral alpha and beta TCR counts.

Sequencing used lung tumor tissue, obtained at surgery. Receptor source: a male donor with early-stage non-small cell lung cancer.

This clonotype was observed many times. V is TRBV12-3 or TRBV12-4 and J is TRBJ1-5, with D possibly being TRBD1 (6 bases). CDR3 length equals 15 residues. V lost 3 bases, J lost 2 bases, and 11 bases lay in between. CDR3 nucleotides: TGTGCCAGCAGTTTTGAGGGGGAGGGCAATCAGCCCCAGCATTTT. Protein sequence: CASSFEGEGNQPQHF.

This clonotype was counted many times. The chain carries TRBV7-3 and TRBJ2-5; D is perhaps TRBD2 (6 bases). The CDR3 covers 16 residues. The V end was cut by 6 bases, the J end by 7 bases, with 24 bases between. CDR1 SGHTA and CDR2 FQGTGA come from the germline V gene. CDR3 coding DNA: TGTGCCAGCAGTCCTACCCCGACTAGTATAGGGTCGACCCAGTACTTC. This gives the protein CASSPTPTSIGSTQYF.

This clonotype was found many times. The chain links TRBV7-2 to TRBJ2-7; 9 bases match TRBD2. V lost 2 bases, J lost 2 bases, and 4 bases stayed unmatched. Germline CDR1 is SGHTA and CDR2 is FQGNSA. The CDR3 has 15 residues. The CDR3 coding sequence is TGTGCCAGCAGCTTATTAGCGGGAGTCCCCTACGAGCAGTACTTC. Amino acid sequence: CASSLLAGVPYEQYF.

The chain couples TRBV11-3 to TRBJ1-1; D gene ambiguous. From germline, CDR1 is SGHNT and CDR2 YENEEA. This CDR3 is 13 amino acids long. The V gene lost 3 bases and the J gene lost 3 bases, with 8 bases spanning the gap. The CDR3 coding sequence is TGTGCCAGCAGCTTCCTAAGCGACACTGAAGCTTTCTTT. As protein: CASSFLSDTEAFF.

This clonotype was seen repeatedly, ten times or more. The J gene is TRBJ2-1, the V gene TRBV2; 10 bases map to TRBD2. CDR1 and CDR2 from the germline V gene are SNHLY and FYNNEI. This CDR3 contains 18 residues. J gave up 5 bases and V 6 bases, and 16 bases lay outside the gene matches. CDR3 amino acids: CASRGVGSGRALDNEQFF. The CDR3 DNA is TGTGCCAGCAGGGGGGTAGGCAGCGGGAGGGCCCTGGACAATGAGCAGTTCTTC.

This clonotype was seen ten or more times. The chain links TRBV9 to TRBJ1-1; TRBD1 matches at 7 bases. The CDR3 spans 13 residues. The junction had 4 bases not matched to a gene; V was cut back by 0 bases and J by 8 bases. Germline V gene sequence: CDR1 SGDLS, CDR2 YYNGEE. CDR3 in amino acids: CASSVEAGGEAFF. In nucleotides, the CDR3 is TGTGCCAGCAGCGTAGAGGCAGGGGGAGAAGCTTTCTTT.

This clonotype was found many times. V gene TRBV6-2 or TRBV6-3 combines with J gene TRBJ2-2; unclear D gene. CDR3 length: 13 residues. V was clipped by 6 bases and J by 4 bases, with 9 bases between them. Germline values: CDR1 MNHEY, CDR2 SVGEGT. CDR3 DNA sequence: TGTGCCAGCAGCATTAGAGGCACCGGGGAGCTGTTTTTT. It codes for CASSIRGTGELFF.

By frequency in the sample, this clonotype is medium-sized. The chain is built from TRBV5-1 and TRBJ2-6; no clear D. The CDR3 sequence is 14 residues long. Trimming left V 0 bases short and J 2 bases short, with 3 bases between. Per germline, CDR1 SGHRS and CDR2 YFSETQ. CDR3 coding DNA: TGCGCCAGCAGCTTGGATACTGGGGCCAACGTCCTGACTTTC. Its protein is CASSLDTGANVLTF. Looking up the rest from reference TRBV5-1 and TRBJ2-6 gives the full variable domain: KAGVTQTPRYLIKTRGQQVTLSCSPISGHRSVSWYQQTPGQGLQFLFEYFSETQRNKGNFPGRFSGRQFSNSRSEMNVSTLELGDSALYLCASSLDTGANVLTFGAGSRLTVL.

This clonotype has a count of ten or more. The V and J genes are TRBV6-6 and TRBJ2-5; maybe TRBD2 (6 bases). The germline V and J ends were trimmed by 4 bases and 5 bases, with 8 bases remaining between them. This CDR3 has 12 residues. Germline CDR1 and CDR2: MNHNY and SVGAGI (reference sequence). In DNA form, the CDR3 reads TGTGCCAGCAGTTCCGGGAGTGAGACCCAGTACTTC. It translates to CASSSGSETQYF.

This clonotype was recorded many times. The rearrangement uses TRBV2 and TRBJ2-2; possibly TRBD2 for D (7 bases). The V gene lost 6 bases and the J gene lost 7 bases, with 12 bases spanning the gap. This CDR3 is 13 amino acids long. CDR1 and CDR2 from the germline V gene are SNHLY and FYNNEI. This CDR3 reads CASRGGGLGELFF. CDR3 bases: TGTGCCAGCAGGGGAGGGGGACTCGGGGAGCTGTTTTTT.

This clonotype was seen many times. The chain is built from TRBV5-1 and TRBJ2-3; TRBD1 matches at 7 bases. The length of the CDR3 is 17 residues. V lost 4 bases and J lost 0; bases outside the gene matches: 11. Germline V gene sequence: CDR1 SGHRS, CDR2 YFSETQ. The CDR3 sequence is CASSPGRDSHSTDTQYF. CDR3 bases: TGCGCCAGCAGCCCGGGCCGGGACAGCCATAGCACAGATACGCAGTATTTT.

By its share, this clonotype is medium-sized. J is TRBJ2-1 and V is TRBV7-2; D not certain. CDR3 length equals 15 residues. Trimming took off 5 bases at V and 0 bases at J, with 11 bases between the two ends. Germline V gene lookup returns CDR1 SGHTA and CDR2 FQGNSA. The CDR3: CASSPAASSYNEQFF. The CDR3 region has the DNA TGTGCCAGCAGCCCCGCAGCCAGCTCCTACAATGAGCAGTTCTTC.

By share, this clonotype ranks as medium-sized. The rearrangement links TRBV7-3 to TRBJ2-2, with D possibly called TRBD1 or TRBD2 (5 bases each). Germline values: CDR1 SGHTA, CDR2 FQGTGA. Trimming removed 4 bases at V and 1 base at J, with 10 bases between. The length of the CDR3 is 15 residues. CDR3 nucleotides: TGTGCCAGCAGCTCCCTGGGGGTGAACACCGGGGAGCTGTTTTTT. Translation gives CASSSLGVNTGELFF.

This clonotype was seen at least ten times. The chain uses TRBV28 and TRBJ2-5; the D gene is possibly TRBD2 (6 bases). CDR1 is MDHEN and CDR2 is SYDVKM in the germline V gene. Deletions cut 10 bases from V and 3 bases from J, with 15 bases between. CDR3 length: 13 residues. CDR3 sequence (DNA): TGTGCCAAGCCCTTGGGAGGAAAAGAGACCCAGTACTTC. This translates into CAKPLGGKETQYF.

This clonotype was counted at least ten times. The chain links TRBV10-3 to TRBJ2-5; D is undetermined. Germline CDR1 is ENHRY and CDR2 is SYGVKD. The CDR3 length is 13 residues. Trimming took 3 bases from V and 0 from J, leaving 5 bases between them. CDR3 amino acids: CAISDPDQETQYF. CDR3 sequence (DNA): TGTGCCATCAGTGACCCGGACCAAGAGACCCAGTACTTC.

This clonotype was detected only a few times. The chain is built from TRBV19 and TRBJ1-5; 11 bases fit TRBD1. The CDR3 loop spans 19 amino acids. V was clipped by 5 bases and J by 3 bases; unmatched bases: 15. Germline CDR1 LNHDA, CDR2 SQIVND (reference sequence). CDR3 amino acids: CASSQRGSDRGLPNQPQHF. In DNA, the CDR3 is TGTGCCAGTAGTCAACGAGGATCGGACAGGGGGCTACCCAATCAGCCCCAGCATTTT.

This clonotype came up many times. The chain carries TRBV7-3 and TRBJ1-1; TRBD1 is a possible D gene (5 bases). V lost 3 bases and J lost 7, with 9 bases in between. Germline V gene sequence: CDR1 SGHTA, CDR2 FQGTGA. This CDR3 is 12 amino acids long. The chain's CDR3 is CASSFHGGEAFF. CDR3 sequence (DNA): TGTGCCAGCAGCTTCCACGGGGGTGAAGCTTTCTTT.

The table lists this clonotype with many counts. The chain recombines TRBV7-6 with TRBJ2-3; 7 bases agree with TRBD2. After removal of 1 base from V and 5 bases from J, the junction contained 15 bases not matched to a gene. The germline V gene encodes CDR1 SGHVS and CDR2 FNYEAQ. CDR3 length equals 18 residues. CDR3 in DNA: TGTGCCAGCAGCTTAGGACCTTCTAGCGGACCCACCGTAGATACGCAGTATTTT. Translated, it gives CASSLGPSSGPTVDTQYF.

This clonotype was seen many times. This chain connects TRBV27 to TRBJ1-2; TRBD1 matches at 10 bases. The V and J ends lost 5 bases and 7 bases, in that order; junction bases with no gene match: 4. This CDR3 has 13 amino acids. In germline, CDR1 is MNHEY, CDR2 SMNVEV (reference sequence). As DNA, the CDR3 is TGTGCCAGCAGTGGGGGACAGGGGAGTGGCTACACCTTC. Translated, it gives CASSGGQGSGYTF.

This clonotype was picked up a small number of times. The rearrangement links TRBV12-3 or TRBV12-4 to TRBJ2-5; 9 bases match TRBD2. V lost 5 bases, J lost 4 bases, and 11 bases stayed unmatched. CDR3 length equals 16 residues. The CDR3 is CASSPQLAGGRETQYF. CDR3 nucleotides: TGTGCCAGCAGTCCTCAGCTGGCGGGGGGGCGAGAGACCCAGTACTTC.

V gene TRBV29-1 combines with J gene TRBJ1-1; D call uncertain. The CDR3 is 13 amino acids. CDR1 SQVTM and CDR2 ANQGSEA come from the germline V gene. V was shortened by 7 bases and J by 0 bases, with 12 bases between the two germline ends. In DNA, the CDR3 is TGCAGCGCTGGAGGGCCGTTGAACACTGAAGCTTTCTTT. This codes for CSAGGPLNTEAFF. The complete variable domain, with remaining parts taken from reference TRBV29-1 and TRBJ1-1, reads SAVISQKPSRDICQRGTSLTIQCQVDSQVTMMFWYRQQPGQSLTLIATANQGSEATYESGFVIDKFPISRPNLTFSTLTVSNMSPEDSSIYLCSAGGPLNTEAFFGQGTRLTVV.

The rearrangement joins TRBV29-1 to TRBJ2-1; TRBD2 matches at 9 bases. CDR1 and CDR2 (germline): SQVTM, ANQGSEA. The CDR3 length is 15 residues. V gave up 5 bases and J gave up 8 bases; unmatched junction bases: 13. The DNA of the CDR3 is TGCAGCGTTCGGCGACTAGCGGACCCTCGGGATGAGCAGTTCTTC. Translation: CSVRRLADPRDEQFF.

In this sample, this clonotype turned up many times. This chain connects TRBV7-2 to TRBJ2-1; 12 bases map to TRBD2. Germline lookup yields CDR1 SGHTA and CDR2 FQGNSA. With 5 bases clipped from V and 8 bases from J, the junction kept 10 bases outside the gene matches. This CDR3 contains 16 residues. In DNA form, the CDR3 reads TGTGCCAGCAGCCCTTTACCTAGCGGGGGGGCCGATGAGCAGTTCTTC. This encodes CASSPLPSGGADEQFF.

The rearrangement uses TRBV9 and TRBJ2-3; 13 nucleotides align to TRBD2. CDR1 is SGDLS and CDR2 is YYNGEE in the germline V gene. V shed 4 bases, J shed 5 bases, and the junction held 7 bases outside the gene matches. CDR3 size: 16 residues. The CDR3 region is CASSRLAGGEGDTQYF. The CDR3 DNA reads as TGTGCCAGCAGCCGACTAGCGGGGGGCGAGGGAGATACGCAGTATTTT. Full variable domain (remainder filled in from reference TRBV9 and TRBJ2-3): DSGVTQTPKHLITATGQRVTLRCSPRSGDLSVYWYQQSLDQGLQFLIQYYNGEERAKGNILERFSAQQFPDLHSELNLSSLELGDSALYFCASSRLAGGEGDTQYFGPGTRLTVL.

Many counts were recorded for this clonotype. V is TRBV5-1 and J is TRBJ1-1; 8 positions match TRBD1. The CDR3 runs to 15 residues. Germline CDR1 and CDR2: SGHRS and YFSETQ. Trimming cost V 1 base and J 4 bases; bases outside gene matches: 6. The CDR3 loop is CASSLPQGAGTEAFF. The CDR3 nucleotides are TGCGCCAGCAGCTTGCCCCAGGGGGCAGGCACTGAAGCTTTCTTT.

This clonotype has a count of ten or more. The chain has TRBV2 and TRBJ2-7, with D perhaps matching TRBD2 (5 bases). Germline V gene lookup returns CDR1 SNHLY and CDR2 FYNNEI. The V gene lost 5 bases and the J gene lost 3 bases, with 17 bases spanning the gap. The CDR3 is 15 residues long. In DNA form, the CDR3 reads TGTGCCAGCAGTCCTTGGGGTAAAGGACTCTACGAGCAGTACTTC. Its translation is CASSPWGKGLYEQYF.

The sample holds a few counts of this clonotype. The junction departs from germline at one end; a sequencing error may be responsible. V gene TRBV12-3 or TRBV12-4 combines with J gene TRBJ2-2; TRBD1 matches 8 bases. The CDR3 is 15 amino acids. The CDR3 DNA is TGTGCCAGCAGTGCGGACAGGGCTAGGACCGGGGAGCTGGTTTTT. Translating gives CASSADRARTGELVF.

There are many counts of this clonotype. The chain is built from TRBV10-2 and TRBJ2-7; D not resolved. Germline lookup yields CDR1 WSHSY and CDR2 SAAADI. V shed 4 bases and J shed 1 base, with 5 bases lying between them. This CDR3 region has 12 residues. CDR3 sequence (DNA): TGCGCCAGCAGTGTTGGGTCCTACGAGCAGTACTTC. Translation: CASSVGSYEQYF.

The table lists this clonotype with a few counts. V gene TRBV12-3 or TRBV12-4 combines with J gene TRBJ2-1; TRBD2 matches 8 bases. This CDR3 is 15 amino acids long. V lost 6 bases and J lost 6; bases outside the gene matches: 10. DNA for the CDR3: TGTGCCAGCAGCCCCGTTACTAGCGGAATCAATGAGCAGTTCTTC. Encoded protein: CASSPVTSGINEQFF.

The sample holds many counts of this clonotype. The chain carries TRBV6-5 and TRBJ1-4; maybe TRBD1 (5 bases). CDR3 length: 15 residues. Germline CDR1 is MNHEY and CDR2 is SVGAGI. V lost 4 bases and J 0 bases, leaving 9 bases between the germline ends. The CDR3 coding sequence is TGTGCCAGCAGTTCCGGGACTGCAACTAATGAAAAACTGTTTTTT. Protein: CASSSGTATNEKLFF.